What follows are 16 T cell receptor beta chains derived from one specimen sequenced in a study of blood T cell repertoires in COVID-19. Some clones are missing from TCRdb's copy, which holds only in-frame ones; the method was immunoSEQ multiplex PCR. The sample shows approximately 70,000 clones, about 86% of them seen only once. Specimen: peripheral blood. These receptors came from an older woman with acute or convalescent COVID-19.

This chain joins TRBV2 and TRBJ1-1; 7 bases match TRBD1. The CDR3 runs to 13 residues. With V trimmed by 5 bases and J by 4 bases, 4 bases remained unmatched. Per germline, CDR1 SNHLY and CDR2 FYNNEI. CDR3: CASSYRGGTEAFF. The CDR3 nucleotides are TGTGCCAGCAGTTACAGGGGTGGCACTGAAGCTTTCTTT.

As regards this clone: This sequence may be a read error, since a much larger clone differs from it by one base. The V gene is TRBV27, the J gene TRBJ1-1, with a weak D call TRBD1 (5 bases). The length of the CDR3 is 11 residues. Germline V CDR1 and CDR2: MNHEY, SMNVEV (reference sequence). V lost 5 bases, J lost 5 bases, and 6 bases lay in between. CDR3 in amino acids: CASSRGTEAFF. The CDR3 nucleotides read TGTGCCAGCAGTAGGGGTACTGAAGCTTTCTTT.

CDR3 region: CASSREQLAGELFF. The CDR3 DNA reads TGCGCCAGCAGTAGAGAACAGTTGGCCGGGGAGCTGTTTTTT. J is TRBJ2-2 and V is TRBV10-1; D remains ambiguous. V was pared by 5 bases and J by 6 bases, with 13 bases between. The CDR3 has 14 amino acids. The germline V gene has CDR1 WNHNN and CDR2 SYGVQD (reference sequence).

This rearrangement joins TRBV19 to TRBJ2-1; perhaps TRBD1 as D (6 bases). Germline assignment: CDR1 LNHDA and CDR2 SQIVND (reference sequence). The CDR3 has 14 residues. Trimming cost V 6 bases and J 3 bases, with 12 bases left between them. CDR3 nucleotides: TGTGCCAGTAGCACCGGGACATACTACAATGAGCAGTTCTTC. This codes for CASSTGTYYNEQFF.

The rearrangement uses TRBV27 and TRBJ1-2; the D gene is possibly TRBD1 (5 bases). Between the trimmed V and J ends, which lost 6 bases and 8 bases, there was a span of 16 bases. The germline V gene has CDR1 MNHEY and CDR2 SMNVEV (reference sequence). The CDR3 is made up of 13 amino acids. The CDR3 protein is CASSRGLLGGYTF. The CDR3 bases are TGTGCCAGCAGCCGGGGACTTTTAGGGGGCTACACCTTC.

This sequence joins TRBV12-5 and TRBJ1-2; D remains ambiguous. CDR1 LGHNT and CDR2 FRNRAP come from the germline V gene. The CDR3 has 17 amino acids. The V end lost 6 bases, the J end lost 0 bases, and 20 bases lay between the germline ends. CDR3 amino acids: CASGRIPRGPSNYGYTF. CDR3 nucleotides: TGTGCTAGTGGGCGAATCCCCAGAGGTCCCTCTAACTATGGCTACACCTTC.

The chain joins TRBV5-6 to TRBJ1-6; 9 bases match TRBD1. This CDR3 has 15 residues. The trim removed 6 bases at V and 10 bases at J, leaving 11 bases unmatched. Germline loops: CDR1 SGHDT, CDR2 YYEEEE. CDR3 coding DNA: TGTGCCAGCATCCTGAGGGACAGGGCATCCTCACCCCTCCACTTT. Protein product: CASILRDRASSPLHF. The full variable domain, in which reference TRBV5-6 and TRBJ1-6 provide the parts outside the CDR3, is DAGVTQSPTHLIKTRGQQVTLRCSPKSGHDTVSWYQQALGQGPQFIFQYYEEEERQRGNFPDRFSGHQFPNYSSELNVNALLLGDSALYLCASILRDRASSPLHFGNGTRLTVT.

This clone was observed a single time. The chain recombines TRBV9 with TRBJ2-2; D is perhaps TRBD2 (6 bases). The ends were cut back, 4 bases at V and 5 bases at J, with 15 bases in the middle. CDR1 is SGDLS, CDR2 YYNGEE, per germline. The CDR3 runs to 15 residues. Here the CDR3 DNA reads TGTGCCAGCAGCCGTACGGGGGAAGAAACCGGGGAGCTGTTTTTT. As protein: CASSRTGEETGELFF.

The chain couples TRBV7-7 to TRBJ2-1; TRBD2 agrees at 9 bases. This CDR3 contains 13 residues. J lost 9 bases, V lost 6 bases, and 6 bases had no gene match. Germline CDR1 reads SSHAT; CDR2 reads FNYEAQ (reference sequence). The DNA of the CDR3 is TGTGCCAGCAGTCAGAATAGCGGGGGTGAGCAGTTCTTC. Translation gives CASSQNSGGEQFF.

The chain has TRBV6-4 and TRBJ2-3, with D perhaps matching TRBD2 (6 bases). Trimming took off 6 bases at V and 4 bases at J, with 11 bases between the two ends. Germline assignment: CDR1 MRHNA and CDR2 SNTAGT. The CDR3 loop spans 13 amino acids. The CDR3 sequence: CASSLGLSDTQYF. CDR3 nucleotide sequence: TGTGCCAGCAGCTTGGGACTCTCAGATACGCAGTATTTT.

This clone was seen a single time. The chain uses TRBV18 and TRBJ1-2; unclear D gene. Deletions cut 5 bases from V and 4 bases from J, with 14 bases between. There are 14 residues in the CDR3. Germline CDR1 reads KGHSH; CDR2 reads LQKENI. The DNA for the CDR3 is TGTGCCAGCTCATTGAGGGCGGACCTCTATGGCTACACCTTC. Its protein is CASSLRADLYGYTF.

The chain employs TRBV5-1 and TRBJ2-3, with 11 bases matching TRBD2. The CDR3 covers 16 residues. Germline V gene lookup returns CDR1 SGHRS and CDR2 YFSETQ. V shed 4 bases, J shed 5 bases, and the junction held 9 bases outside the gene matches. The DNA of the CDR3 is TGCGCCAGCAGCCCGCTTCCTAGCGGGGGGAGAGATACGCAGTATTTT. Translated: CASSPLPSGGRDTQYF.

The CDR3 DNA sequence: TGTGCTAGTCTACATTGGGAGGGCACTGAAGCTTTCTTT. Translated: CASLHWEGTEAFF. The V call is TRBV12-5, the J call TRBJ1-1; D remains unclear. The germline gives CDR1 LGHNT, CDR2 FRNRAP. V lost 8 bases, J lost 4 bases, and 14 bases lay in between. The CDR3 loop spans 13 amino acids.

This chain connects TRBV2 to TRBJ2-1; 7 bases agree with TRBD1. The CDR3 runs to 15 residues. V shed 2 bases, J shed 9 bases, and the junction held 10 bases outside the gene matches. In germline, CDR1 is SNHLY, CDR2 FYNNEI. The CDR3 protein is CASSETTGELSEQFF. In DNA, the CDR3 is TGTGCCAGCAGTGAAACCACAGGGGAGTTAAGTGAGCAGTTCTTC. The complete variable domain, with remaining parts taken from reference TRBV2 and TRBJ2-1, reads EPEVTQTPSHQVTQMGQEVILRCVPISNHLYFYWYRQILGQKVEFLVSFYNNEISEKSEIFDDQFSVERPDGSNFTLKIRSTKLEDSAMYFCASSETTGELSEQFFGPGTRLTVL.

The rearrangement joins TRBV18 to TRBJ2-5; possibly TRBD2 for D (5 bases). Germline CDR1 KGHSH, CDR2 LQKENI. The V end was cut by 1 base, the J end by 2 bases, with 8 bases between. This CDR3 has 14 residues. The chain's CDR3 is CASSPRRGQETQYF. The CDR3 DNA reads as TGTGCCAGCTCACCACGACGGGGACAAGAGACCCAGTACTTC.

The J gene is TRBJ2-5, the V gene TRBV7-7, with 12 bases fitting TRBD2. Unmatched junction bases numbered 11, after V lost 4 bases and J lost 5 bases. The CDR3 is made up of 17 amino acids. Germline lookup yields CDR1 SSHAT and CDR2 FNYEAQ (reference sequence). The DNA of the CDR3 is TGTGCCAGCAGCTCGGGTCTAGCGGGGGGGCCGTCGGAGACCCAGTACTTC. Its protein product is CASSSGLAGGPSETQYF.